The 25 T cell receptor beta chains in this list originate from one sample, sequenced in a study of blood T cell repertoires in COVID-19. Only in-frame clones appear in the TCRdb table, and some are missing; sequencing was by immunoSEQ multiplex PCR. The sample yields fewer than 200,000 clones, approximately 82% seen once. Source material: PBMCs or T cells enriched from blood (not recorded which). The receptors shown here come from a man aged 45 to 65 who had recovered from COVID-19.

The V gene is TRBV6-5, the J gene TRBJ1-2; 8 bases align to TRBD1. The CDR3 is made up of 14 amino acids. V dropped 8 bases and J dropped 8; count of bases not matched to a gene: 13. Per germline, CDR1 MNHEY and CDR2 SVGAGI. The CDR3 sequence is CASPAPTGENGYTF. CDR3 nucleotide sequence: TGTGCCAGCCCAGCCCCGACAGGGGAGAACGGCTACACCTTC.

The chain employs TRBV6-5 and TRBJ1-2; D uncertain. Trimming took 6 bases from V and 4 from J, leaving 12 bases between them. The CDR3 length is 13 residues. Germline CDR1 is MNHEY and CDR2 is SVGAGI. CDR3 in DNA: TGTGCCAGCAGGGGAGGACCTATCTATGGCTACACCTTC. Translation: CASRGGPIYGYTF.

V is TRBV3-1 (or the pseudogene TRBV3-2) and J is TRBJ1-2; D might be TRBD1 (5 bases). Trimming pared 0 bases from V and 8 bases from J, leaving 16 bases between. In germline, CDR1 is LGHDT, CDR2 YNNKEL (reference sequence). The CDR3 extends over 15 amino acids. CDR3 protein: CASSQDRGQGGGYTF. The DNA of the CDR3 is TGTGCCAGCAGCCAAGATCGAGGGCAGGGAGGCGGCTACACCTTC.

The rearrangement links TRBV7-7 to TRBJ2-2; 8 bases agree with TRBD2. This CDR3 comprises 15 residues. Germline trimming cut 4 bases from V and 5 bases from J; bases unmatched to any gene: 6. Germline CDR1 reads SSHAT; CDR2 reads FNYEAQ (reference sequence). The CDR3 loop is CASSSTSGGTGELFF. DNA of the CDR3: TGTGCCAGCAGCTCAACTAGCGGCGGGACCGGGGAGCTGTTTTTT.

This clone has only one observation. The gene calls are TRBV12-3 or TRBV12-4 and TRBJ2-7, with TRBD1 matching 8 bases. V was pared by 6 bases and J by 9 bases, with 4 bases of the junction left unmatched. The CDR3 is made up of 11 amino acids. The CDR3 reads CASSDTGGQYF. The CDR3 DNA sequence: TGTGCCAGCAGCGACACAGGGGGGCAGTACTTC.

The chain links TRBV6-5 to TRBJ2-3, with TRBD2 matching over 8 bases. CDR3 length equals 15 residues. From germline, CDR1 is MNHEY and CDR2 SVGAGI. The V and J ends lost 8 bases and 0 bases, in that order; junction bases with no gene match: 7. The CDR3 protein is CASESGGLSTDTQYF. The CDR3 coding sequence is TGTGCCAGCGAGAGCGGGGGCCTTAGCACAGATACGCAGTATTTT.

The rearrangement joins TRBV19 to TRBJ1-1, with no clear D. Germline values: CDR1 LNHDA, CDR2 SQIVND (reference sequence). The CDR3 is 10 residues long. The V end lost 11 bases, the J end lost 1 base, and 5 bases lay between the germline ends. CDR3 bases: TGTGCCTCCAGGAACACTGAAGCTTTCTTT. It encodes CASRNTEAFF.

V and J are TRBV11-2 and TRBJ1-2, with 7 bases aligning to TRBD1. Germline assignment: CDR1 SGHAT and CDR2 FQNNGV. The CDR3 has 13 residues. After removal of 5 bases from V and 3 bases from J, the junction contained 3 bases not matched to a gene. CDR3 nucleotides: TGTGCCAGCAGCGCCGACAGGGACTATGGCTACACCTTC. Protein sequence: CASSADRDYGYTF.

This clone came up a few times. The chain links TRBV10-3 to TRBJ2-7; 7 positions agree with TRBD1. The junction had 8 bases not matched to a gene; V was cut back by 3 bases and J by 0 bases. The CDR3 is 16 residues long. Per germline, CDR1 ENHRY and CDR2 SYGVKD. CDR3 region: CAISDPGQKSSYEQYF. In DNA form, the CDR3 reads TGTGCCATCAGTGATCCGGGACAGAAGAGCTCCTACGAGCAGTACTTC.

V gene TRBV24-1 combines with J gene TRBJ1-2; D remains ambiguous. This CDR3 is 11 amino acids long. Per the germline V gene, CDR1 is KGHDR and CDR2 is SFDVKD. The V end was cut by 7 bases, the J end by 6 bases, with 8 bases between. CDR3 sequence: CATRTVDGYTF. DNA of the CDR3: TGTGCCACCAGAACAGTGGATGGCTACACCTTC.

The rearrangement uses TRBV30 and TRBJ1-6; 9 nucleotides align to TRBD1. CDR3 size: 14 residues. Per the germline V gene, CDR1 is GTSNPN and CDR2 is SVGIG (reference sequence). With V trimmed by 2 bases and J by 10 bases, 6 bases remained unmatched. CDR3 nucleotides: TGTGCCTGGAGTCCACAGGGGGCTCGATCACCCCTCCACTTT. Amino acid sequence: CAWSPQGARSPLHF.

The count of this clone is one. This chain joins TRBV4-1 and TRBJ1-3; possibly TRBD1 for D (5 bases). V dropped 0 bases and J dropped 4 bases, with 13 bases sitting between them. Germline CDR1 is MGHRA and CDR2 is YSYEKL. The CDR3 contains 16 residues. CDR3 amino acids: CASSQDRPGGGNTIYF. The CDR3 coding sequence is TGCGCCAGCAGCCAAGATCGTCCCGGGGGGGGAAACACCATATATTTT.

This CDR3 is CASSLVGTSGANEQFF. For the CDR3, the DNA is TGTGCCAGCAGCTTAGTTGGGACTAGCGGGGCTAATGAGCAGTTCTTC. This rearrangement joins TRBV7-7 to TRBJ2-1; the match to TRBD2 covers 13 bases. The germline gives CDR1 SSHAT, CDR2 FNYEAQ (reference sequence). This CDR3 comprises 16 residues. Germline trimming cut 1 base from V and 7 bases from J; bases unmatched to any gene: 4.

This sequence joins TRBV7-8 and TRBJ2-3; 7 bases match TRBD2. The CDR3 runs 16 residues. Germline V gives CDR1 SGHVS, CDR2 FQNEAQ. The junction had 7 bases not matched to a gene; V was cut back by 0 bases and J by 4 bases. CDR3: CASSLAEAGVADTQYF. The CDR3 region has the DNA TGTGCCAGCAGCTTAGCCGAGGCGGGGGTGGCAGATACGCAGTATTTT.

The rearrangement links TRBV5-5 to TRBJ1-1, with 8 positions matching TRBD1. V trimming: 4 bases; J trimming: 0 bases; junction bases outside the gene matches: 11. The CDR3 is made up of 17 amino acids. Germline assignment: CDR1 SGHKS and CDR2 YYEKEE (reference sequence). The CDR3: CASSPRVLGQVNTEAFF. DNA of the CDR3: TGTGCCAGCAGCCCGAGGGTCCTGGGACAGGTGAACACTGAAGCTTTCTTT.

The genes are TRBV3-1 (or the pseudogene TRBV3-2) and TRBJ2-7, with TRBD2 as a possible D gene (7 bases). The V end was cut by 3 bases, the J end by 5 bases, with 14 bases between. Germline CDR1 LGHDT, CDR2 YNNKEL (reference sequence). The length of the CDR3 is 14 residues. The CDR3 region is CASSHAGGLHEQYF. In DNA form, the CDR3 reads TGTGCCAGCAGCCATGCCGGGGGGCTCCACGAGCAGTACTTC.

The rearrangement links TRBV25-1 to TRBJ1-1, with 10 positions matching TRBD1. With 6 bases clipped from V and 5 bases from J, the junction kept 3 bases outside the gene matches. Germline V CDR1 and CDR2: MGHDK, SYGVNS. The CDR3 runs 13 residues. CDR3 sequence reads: CASRDRGRTEAFF. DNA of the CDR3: TGTGCCAGCAGAGACAGGGGGCGAACTGAAGCTTTCTTT.

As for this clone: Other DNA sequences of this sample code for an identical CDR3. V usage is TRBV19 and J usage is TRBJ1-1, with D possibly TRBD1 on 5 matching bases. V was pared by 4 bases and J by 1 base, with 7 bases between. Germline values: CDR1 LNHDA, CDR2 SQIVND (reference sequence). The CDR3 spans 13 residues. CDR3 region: CASSTQGNTEAFF. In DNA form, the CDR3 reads TGTGCCAGTAGTACTCAGGGGAACACTGAAGCTTTCTTT.

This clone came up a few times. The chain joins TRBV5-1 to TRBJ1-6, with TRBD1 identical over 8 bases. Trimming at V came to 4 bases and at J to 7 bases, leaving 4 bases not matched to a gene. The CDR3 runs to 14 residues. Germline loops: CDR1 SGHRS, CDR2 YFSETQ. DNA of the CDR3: TGCGCCAGCAGCACGGGACAGGAGAATTCACCCCTCCACTTT. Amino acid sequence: CASSTGQENSPLHF.

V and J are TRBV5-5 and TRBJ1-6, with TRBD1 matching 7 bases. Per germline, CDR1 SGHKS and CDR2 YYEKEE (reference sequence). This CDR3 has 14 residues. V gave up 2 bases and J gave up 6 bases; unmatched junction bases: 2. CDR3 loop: CASSFGDSNSPLHF. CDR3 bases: TGTGCCAGCAGCTTCGGGGACAGTAATTCACCCCTCCACTTT.

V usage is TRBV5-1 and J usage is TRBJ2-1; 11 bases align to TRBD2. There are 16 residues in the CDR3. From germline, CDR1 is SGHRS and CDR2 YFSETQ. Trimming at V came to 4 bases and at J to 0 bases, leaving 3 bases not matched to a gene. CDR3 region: CASSITSGSSYNEQFF. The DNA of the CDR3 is TGCGCCAGCAGCATAACTAGCGGGAGCTCCTACAATGAGCAGTTCTTC.

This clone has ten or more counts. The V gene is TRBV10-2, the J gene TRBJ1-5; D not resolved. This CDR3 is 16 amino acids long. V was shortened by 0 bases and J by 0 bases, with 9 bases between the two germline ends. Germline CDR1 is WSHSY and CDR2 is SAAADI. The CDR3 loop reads CASSESPGNSNQPQHF. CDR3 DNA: TGCGCCAGCAGTGAGTCGCCAGGAAATAGCAATCAGCCCCAGCATTTT.

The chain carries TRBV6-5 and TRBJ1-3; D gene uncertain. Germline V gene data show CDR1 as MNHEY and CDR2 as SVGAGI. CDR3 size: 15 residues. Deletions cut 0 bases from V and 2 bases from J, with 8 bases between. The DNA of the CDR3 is TGTGCCAGCAGTTACTCCGGCAGGACTGGAAACACCATATATTTT. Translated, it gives CASSYSGRTGNTIYF.

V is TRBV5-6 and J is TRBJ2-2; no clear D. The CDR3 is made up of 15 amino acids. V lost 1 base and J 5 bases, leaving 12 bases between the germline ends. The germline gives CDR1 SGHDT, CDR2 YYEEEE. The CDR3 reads CASSLKLLFTGELFF. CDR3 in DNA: TGTGCCAGCAGCTTGAAACTCCTTTTTACCGGGGAGCTGTTTTTT.

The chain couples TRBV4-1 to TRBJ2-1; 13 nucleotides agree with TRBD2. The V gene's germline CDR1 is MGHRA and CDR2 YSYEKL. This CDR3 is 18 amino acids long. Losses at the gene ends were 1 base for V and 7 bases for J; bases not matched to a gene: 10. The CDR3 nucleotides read TGCGCCAGCAGCCAAGTTCGAACTAGCGGGGGGGCAAGGAATGAGCAGTTCTTC. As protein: CASSQVRTSGGARNEQFF.